Following are 25 T cell receptor beta chains from one sample sequenced in a study of shared clonotypes between healthy human individuals. Sequenced by immunoSEQ multiplex PCR; TCRdb stores in-frame clones only, minus some. The sample lists roughly 1.5 million clones; 95% to 99% were seen once. The sequencing input was naive CD4+ T cells sorted from blood. Subset indicated: CD45RA+ positively selected. These receptors were taken from a young man in good health.

V and J are TRBV7-9 and TRBJ1-4; D not certain. CDR3 length: 15 residues. Germline CDR1 is SEHNR and CDR2 is FQNEAQ (reference sequence). Trimming removed 1 base from V and 7 bases from J, with 13 bases in between. In DNA, the CDR3 is TGTGCCAGCAGCTTAGAGAGTATACCGGGTGAAAAACTGTTTTTT. Its translation: CASSLESIPGEKLFF. Based on the CDR3 plus reference TRBV7-9 and TRBJ1-4, the full variable domain is DTGVSQNPRHKITKRGQNVTFRCDPISEHNRLYWYRQTLGQGPEFLTYFQNEAQLEKSRLLSDRFSAERPKGSFSTLEIQRTEQGDSAMYLCASSLESIPGEKLFFGSGTQLSVL.

The V gene is TRBV19, the J gene TRBJ2-4; weak D call: TRBD2 (5 bases). This CDR3 has 15 amino acids. The V end lost 5 bases, the J end lost 0 bases, and 11 bases lay between the germline ends. In germline, CDR1 is LNHDA, CDR2 SQIVND (reference sequence). This CDR3 is CASSGEPLAKNIQYF. The CDR3 nucleotides read TGTGCCAGTAGTGGGGAGCCGCTAGCCAAAAACATTCAGTACTTC.

The V and J genes are TRBV10-3 and TRBJ2-7, with D perhaps matching TRBD2 (5 bases). The CDR3 totals 14 residues. The germline V gene encodes CDR1 ENHRY and CDR2 SYGVKD. Trimming left V 3 bases short and J 0 bases short, with 9 bases between. This CDR3 reads CAISEERHSYEQYF. DNA of the CDR3: TGTGCCATCAGTGAAGAGCGGCACTCCTACGAGCAGTACTTC.

The CDR3 loop is CASSLASTSSRDTQYF. Written as DNA, the CDR3 is TGCGCCAGCAGCTTGGCCTCGACTAGCAGTCGAGATACGCAGTATTTT. The rearrangement links TRBV5-1 to TRBJ2-3; TRBD2 matches 7 bases. The ends lost 0 bases at V and 5 bases at J; junction bases unmatched: 9. There are 16 residues in the CDR3. The germline CDR1 and CDR2 sequences are SGHRS and YFSETQ.

The CDR3 region is CASSLRDGPYEQYF. The CDR3 DNA is TGTGCCAGCAGTCTCCGGGACGGTCCCTACGAGCAGTACTTC. The rearrangement uses TRBV2 and TRBJ2-7; the D gene could be TRBD1 or TRBD2 (5 bases each). The CDR3 is 14 amino acids. Germline V lookup: CDR1 SNHLY, CDR2 FYNNEI. V was pared by 5 bases and J by 2 bases, with 13 bases between.

The rearrangement uses TRBV10-3 and TRBJ1-1; the match to TRBD1 covers 7 bases. Germline CDR1 reads ENHRY; CDR2 reads SYGVKD. The CDR3 runs to 16 residues. Trimming cost V 0 bases and J 4 bases; bases outside gene matches: 8. The CDR3 spells CAISESRRQGSTEAFF. The CDR3 DNA reads as TGTGCCATCAGTGAGTCGAGGCGACAGGGATCCACTGAAGCTTTCTTT.

The chain has TRBV10-3 and TRBJ2-7, with no clear D. This CDR3 is 13 amino acids long. Germline lookup yields CDR1 ENHRY and CDR2 SYGVKD. V lost 0 bases and J lost 6, with 9 bases in between. The CDR3 protein is CAISESGYREQYF. CDR3 sequence (DNA): TGTGCCATCAGTGAGTCTGGGTACCGCGAGCAGTACTTC.

CDR3: CASSLSPRKDYEQYF. CDR3 sequence (DNA): TGCGCCAGCAGCTTGTCTCCCAGAAAGGACTACGAGCAGTACTTC. The V and J genes are TRBV5-1 and TRBJ2-7; D is unclear. The length of the CDR3 is 15 residues. CDR1 is SGHRS, CDR2 YFSETQ, per germline. Trimming shortened V by 1 base and J by 3 bases, and 14 bases separated the two germline ends.

This chain links TRBV5-6 with TRBJ2-1; maybe TRBD2 (5 bases). V dropped 0 bases and J dropped 8 bases, with 15 bases sitting between them. CDR3 size: 15 residues. Germline CDR1 and CDR2: SGHDT and YYEEEE. The chain's CDR3 is CASSLERIGVHEQFF. CDR3 in DNA: TGTGCCAGCAGCTTGGAAAGGATCGGGGTTCATGAGCAGTTCTTC.

V gene TRBV2 combines with J gene TRBJ2-1, with D possibly called TRBD1 or TRBD2 (5 bases each). Trimming pared 4 bases from V and 0 bases from J, leaving 10 bases between. CDR1 SNHLY and CDR2 FYNNEI come from the germline V gene. This CDR3 region has 15 residues. CDR3 bases: TGTGCCAGCAGTGGGGACGTAAGCTCCTACAATGAGCAGTTCTTC. It specifies CASSGDVSSYNEQFF. Combining the CDR3 with reference TRBV2 and TRBJ2-1 gives the whole variable domain EPEVTQTPSHQVTQMGQEVILRCVPISNHLYFYWYRQILGQKVEFLVSFYNNEISEKSEIFDDQFSVERPDGSNFTLKIRSTKLEDSAMYFCASSGDVSSYNEQFFGPGTRLTVL.

This chain joins TRBV6-9 and TRBJ2-1; the match to TRBD2 covers 7 bases. The germline gives CDR1 MNHGY, CDR2 SVAAGI. The ends lost 5 bases at V and 6 bases at J; junction bases unmatched: 13. CDR3 length equals 16 residues. In DNA, the CDR3 is TGTGCCAGCAGTGGAAAGGGAACGGGAGGCTTCAATGAGCAGTTCTTC. It translates to CASSGKGTGGFNEQFF.

J is TRBJ1-4 and V is TRBV7-2; tentatively, D is TRBD1 (5 bases). This CDR3 region has 13 residues. Germline CDR1 reads SGHTA; CDR2 reads FQGNSA. The V gene lost 5 bases and the J gene lost 12 bases, with 16 bases spanning the gap. CDR3 sequence reads: CASSTRWGTELFF. In nucleotides, the CDR3 is TGTGCCAGCAGCACAAGATGGGGGACGGAACTGTTTTTT.

The V gene is TRBV29-1, the J gene TRBJ2-3; no clear D. The ends were cut back, 5 bases at V and 2 bases at J, with 14 bases in the middle. Per germline, CDR1 SQVTM and CDR2 ANQGSEA. CDR3 size: 14 residues. Here the CDR3 reads CSVQRTPATDTQYF. CDR3 in DNA: TGCAGCGTTCAGAGAACCCCAGCCACAGATACGCAGTATTTT.

The J gene is TRBJ2-2, the V gene TRBV7-9; D is uncertain. Trimming shortened V by 3 bases and J by 1 base, and 9 bases separated the two germline ends. This CDR3 region has 15 residues. Germline V CDR1 and CDR2: SEHNR, FQNEAQ (reference sequence). CDR3 in amino acids: CASSFGPLNTGELFF. For the CDR3, the DNA is TGTGCCAGCAGCTTTGGGCCTTTGAACACCGGGGAGCTGTTTTTT.

This chain joins TRBV7-9 and TRBJ2-7; D unclear. The germline V gene has CDR1 SEHNR and CDR2 FQNEAQ (reference sequence). The CDR3 length is 17 residues. The V end was cut by 6 bases, the J end by 2 bases, with 23 bases between. This chain's CDR3 is CASSRQTFPPRAYEQYF. CDR3 DNA: TGTGCCAGCAGTCGACAAACTTTTCCCCCACGGGCCTACGAGCAGTACTTC.

The chain uses TRBV6-5 and TRBJ2-5; D is uncertain. V gave up 7 bases and J gave up 4 bases, with 7 bases separating them. Germline V gene data show CDR1 as MNHEY and CDR2 as SVGAGI. The CDR3 length is 11 residues. The CDR3 region is CASTKRETQYF. The DNA of the CDR3 is TGTGCCAGCACCAAGCGAGAGACCCAGTACTTC.

The genes are TRBV5-1 and TRBJ2-3; 8 nucleotides align to TRBD1. Trimming cost V 3 bases and J 0 bases; bases outside gene matches: 3. This CDR3 is built from 15 residues. CDR1 and CDR2 from the germline V gene are SGHRS and YFSETQ. The CDR3: CASSYGQGSTDTQYF. CDR3 coding DNA: TGCGCCAGCAGCTACGGACAGGGAAGCACAGATACGCAGTATTTT. The variable domain in full, completed from reference TRBV5-1 and TRBJ2-3, reads KAGVTQTPRYLIKTRGQQVTLSCSPISGHRSVSWYQQTPGQGLQFLFEYFSETQRNKGNFPGRFSGRQFSNSRSEMNVSTLELGDSALYLCASSYGQGSTDTQYFGPGTRLTVL.

The CDR3 here is CASSPGQINTGELFF. The CDR3 bases are TGTGCCAGCTCACCGGGACAGATCAACACCGGGGAGCTGTTTTTT. The V call is TRBV18, the J call TRBJ2-2; 7 nucleotides align to TRBD1. The CDR3 covers 15 residues. The J segment lost 2 bases and the V segment lost 3 bases, leaving 3 bases of the junction unmatched. Germline loops: CDR1 KGHSH, CDR2 LQKENI.

This clone was recorded only once. This chain joins TRBV19 and TRBJ2-1, with D possibly TRBD2 on 6 matching bases. CDR3 length: 16 amino acids. CDR1 LNHDA and CDR2 SQIVND come from the germline V gene (reference sequence). Trimming shortened V by 5 bases and J by 0 bases, and 14 bases separated the two germline ends. For the CDR3, the DNA is TGTGCCAGTAGTTCGGGACTCCTGAGCTCCTACAATGAGCAGTTCTTC. Its translation is CASSSGLLSSYNEQFF. The variable domain in full, with the rest retrieved from reference TRBV19 and TRBJ2-1, is DGGITQSPKYLFRKEGQNVTLSCEQNLNHDAMYWYRQDPGQGLRLIYYSQIVNDFQKGDIAEGYSVSREKKESFPLTVTSAQKNPTAFYLCASSSGLLSSYNEQFFGPGTRLTVL.

This chain uses TRBV6-5 with TRBJ2-7, with unresolved D. Trimming took off 0 bases at V and 4 bases at J, with 10 bases between the two ends. Germline V gene data show CDR1 as MNHEY and CDR2 as SVGAGI. The CDR3 covers 14 residues. In DNA form, the CDR3 reads TGTGCCAGCAGTTACTCTGCGGTCGGATACGAGCAGTACTTC. As protein: CASSYSAVGYEQYF.

This chain connects TRBV30 to TRBJ1-2, with D possibly matching TRBD1 (6 bases). CDR1 is GTSNPN and CDR2 is SVGIG in the germline V gene (reference sequence). V was shortened by 4 bases and J by 4 bases, with 22 bases between the two germline ends. This CDR3 is built from 16 residues. The CDR3 sequence: CAWKERTGHRPYGYTF. Here the CDR3 DNA reads TGTGCCTGGAAGGAACGAACGGGACATAGACCCTATGGCTACACCTTC.

Written as DNA, the CDR3 is TGTGCCAGCAGTGAAGCGGGAGGGGGGCAGTTCTTC. Amino acid sequence: CASSEAGGGQFF. The J gene is TRBJ2-1, the V gene TRBV6-1, with a weak D call TRBD2 (7 bases). V was clipped by 0 bases and J by 12 bases, with 9 bases between them. This CDR3 contains 12 residues. Germline CDR1 MNHNS, CDR2 SASEGT.

The V and J genes are TRBV18 and TRBJ2-5; D remains ambiguous. CDR1 is KGHSH, CDR2 LQKENI, per germline. Trimming took off 3 bases at V and 1 base at J, with 9 bases between the two ends. The CDR3 consists of 14 residues. The CDR3 loop is CASSPTSLQETQYF. Here the CDR3 DNA reads TGTGCCAGCTCACCCACCAGTCTCCAAGAGACCCAGTACTTC.

The rearrangement uses TRBV6-1 and TRBJ2-2, with a tentative D call TRBD2 (6 bases). The CDR3 contains 13 residues. With 6 bases removed from V and 5 bases from J, the gap between germline ends came to 10 bases. Germline V lookup: CDR1 MNHNS, CDR2 SASEGT. The CDR3 DNA reads as TGTGCCAGCAGACGTGGAGGGACCGGGGAGCTGTTTTTT. Its translation is CASRRGGTGELFF.

The chain combines TRBV10-2 with TRBJ2-2, with D perhaps TRBD2 (6 bases). The germline V gene encodes CDR1 WSHSY and CDR2 SAAADI. The CDR3 has 15 residues. Trimming left V 2 bases short and J 1 base short, with 8 bases between. Here the CDR3 reads CASSESSGNTGELFF. Here the CDR3 DNA reads TGCGCCAGCAGTGAGAGTAGCGGGAACACCGGGGAGCTGTTTTTT.